This T cell receptor (beta chain) was documented in a study of monozygotic twins with inflammatory bowel disease. Remarks on this clonotype: Its specificity is unknown.

Study-level findings and limits: Other individuals had fewer clonotypes in common with IBD patients than with healthy twins, especially with disease activity.

A template switching step added UMIs, each with a 6-nucleotide sample barcode. One entry per CDR3 protein, without DNA, is what TCRdb gives after re-calling the 5' RACE reads. Its table lists around 370,000 distinct CDR3 sequences. The CDR3 runs 14 residues. Germline loops: CDR1 DFQATT, CDR2 SNEGSKA (reference sequence). Source material: blood. This chain joins TRBV20-1 and TRBJ1-4. The source is a human donor with ulcerative colitis or Crohn's disease, or a healthy co-twin of an affected twin (not recorded which). The CDR3 loop is CSALLRATNEKLFF.